The clone carrying this TCR beta chain was detected a few times. Its antigen is not known. This record belongs to a study of T cells in localized non-small cell lung cancer. Findings and limits, study-wide: Higher adjacent-lung clonality was associated with shorter survival. Adjacent lung had a median roughly 58 of the 100 largest tumor clones.

The CDR3 consists of 13 residues. In germline, CDR1 is SGHNT, CDR2 YYREEE (reference sequence). Trimming stripped 6 bases from V and 3 bases from J, with 12 bases between. The table came from immunoSEQ multiplex PCR; TCRdb's copy has only in-frame clones and leaves some out. The sample lists about 33,000 clones, nearly 80% occurring once. The V gene is TRBV5-4, the J gene TRBJ1-1; tentatively, D is TRBD1 (5 bases). The sequence derives from a male donor aged 60 or older with stage II squamous cell lung carcinoma. The starting material was peripheral blood, obtained before any cancer treatment. The CDR3 here is CASTQGWDTEAFF. CDR3 sequence (DNA): TGTGCCAGCACGCAGGGCTGGGACACTGAAGCTTTCTTT.